This TCR beta chain was obtained from a study of cytomegalovirus exposure and HLA in healthy donors. V shed 8 bases and J shed 4 bases, with 21 bases lying between them. Germline V lookup: CDR1 MNHNS, CDR2 SASEGT. This CDR3 is built from 15 residues. The primer mix had 60 Vbeta and 13 Jbeta primers. Sequencing used immunoSEQ multiplex PCR; TCRdb keeps in-frame clones, though not all of them. Of around 64,000 clones listed, approximately 92% are singletons. This TCR derives from a woman aged 25 to 39 in good health and CMV-seropositive. What was sequenced was PBMCs. J is TRBJ2-7 and V is TRBV6-1; perhaps TRBD1 as D (6 bases). The CDR3 loop reads CASRSGRGGDYEQYF. CDR3 in DNA: TGTGCCAGCCGCTCCGGTAGAGGGGGAGATTACGAGCAGTACTTC.